These 30 T cell receptor beta chains were all obtained from the same sample, sequenced in a study of CD4 T cells in relation to SARS-CoV-2 and coronaviruses. Repertoires were generated with immunoSEQ multiplex PCR, while TCRdb's copy carries only in-frame clones and drops some. The sample lists about 36,000 clones, under 85% occurring once. No cognate antigen is known for these TCRs. Sequencing was carried out using memory CD4+ T cells from PBMCs, cultured in vitro. The receptors originated from an adult with COVID-19.

The chain combines TRBV12-3 or TRBV12-4 with TRBJ2-7, with 10 bases lining up with TRBD1. The V and J ends lost 6 bases and 3 bases, in that order; junction bases with no gene match: 2. The CDR3 runs 13 residues. CDR3 bases: TGTGCCAGCAGCCGGGACAGGGGCTACGAGCAGTACTTC. This sequence encodes CASSRDRGYEQYF.

The J gene is TRBJ2-1, the V gene TRBV15; tentative D call: TRBD1 (5 bases). In germline, CDR1 is LNHNV, CDR2 YYDKDF (reference sequence). Trimming took off 3 bases at V and 10 bases at J, with 13 bases between the two ends. This CDR3 has 13 amino acids. The CDR3 sequence: CATSSFTGIEQFF. The CDR3 DNA sequence: TGTGCCACCAGCAGTTTTACAGGTATAGAGCAGTTCTTC.

The chain links TRBV12-3 or TRBV12-4 to TRBJ2-3, with D possibly being TRBD2 (5 bases). This CDR3 is built from 13 residues. V lost 3 bases to trimming and J lost 4 bases, with 8 bases between them. This CDR3 reads CASSFWRSDTQYF. The DNA for the CDR3 is TGTGCCAGCAGTTTTTGGAGGTCAGATACGCAGTATTTT.

The CDR3 here is CASSPGVGGEQFF. In DNA, the CDR3 is TGTGCCAGTAGTCCGGGGGTGGGGGGTGAGCAGTTCTTC. The chain is built from TRBV19 and TRBJ2-1, with D possibly matching TRBD2 (6 bases). This CDR3 spans 13 amino acids. V was clipped by 5 bases and J by 9 bases, with 14 bases between them. CDR1 LNHDA and CDR2 SQIVND come from the germline V gene (reference sequence).

The chain employs TRBV11-2 and TRBJ2-1, with 11 bases aligning to TRBD2. CDR3 length equals 18 residues. V was clipped by 4 bases and J by 4 bases; unmatched bases: 12. CDR1 is SGHAT and CDR2 is FQNNGV in the germline V gene. In DNA, the CDR3 is TGTGCCAGCAGCTCAGTAAAAATTAGCGGGAGGGGATACAATGAGCAGTTCTTC. The encoded protein is CASSSVKISGRGYNEQFF.

The CDR3 sequence is CASSLQGANTDTQYF. The CDR3 nucleotides are TGTGCCAGCAGTTTACAGGGCGCTAACACAGATACGCAGTATTTT. V usage is TRBV6-5 and J usage is TRBJ2-3; tentative D call: TRBD1 (6 bases). In germline, CDR1 is MNHEY, CDR2 SVGAGI. The CDR3 contains 15 residues. Trimming cost V 4 bases and J 2 bases, with 13 bases left between them.

The chain uses TRBV4-1 and TRBJ2-6; D unclear. The CDR3 contains 13 residues. Germline V gives CDR1 MGHRA, CDR2 YSYEKL. V lost 7 bases, J lost 0 bases, and 4 bases lay in between. The DNA for the CDR3 is TGCGCCAGCAAAAACTCTGGGGCCAACGTCCTGACTTTC. Translating it yields CASKNSGANVLTF.

V and J are TRBV7-9 and TRBJ2-7, with 10 bases lining up with TRBD1. This CDR3 region has 15 residues. V dropped 2 bases and J dropped 6; count of bases not matched to a gene: 7. CDR1 SEHNR and CDR2 FQNEAQ come from the germline V gene (reference sequence). The CDR3: CASSLYGQGVGEQYF. The CDR3 DNA follows: TGTGCCAGCAGCTTATACGGACAGGGGGTTGGCGAGCAGTACTTC.

This clone was seen a handful of times. The rearrangement links TRBV27 to TRBJ1-2; D unresolved. Looked up from germline, CDR1 is MNHEY and CDR2 is SMNVEV (reference sequence). Trimming removed 2 bases from V and 4 bases from J, with 8 bases in between. The length of the CDR3 is 13 residues. The CDR3: CASSLVRGYGYTF. In DNA form, the CDR3 reads TGTGCCAGCAGTTTAGTAAGAGGCTATGGCTACACCTTC.

The V call is TRBV10-3, the J call TRBJ1-1, with 8 bases that match TRBD1. V was clipped by 6 bases and J by 0 bases; unmatched bases: 9. CDR3 length equals 16 residues. Germline V gene lookup returns CDR1 ENHRY and CDR2 SYGVKD. The chain's CDR3 is CAISPTGGLLNTEAFF. As DNA, the CDR3 is TGTGCCATCAGCCCCACAGGGGGTCTACTGAACACTGAAGCTTTCTTT.

The rearrangement uses TRBV28 and TRBJ1-3; TRBD1 agrees at 7 bases. The V gene's germline CDR1 is MDHEN and CDR2 SYDVKM. With V trimmed by 0 bases and J by 1 base, 9 bases remained unmatched. CDR3 length equals 18 residues. The CDR3 region has the DNA TGTGCCAGCAGTTTATGGGAGGGGGCAGGGCGTTCTGGAAACACCATATATTTT. This gives the protein CASSLWEGAGRSGNTIYF. Supplemented by reference TRBV28 and TRBJ1-3, the full variable domain reads DVKVTQSSRYLVKRTGEKVFLECVQDMDHENMFWYRQDPGLGLRLIYFSYDVKMKEKGDIPEGYSVSREKKERFSLILESASTNQTSMYLCASSLWEGAGRSGNTIYFGEGSWLTVV.

The chain carries TRBV28 and TRBJ2-7; D may be TRBD1 (5 bases). The CDR3 runs to 14 residues. The V end lost 6 bases, the J end lost 3 bases, and 15 bases lay between the germline ends. The germline V gene encodes CDR1 MDHEN and CDR2 SYDVKM. Here the CDR3 reads CASRTRVLGYEQYF. The CDR3 region has the DNA TGTGCCAGCAGGACCAGGGTTTTGGGCTACGAGCAGTACTTC.

The chain has TRBV7-3 and TRBJ2-2; D possibly corresponds to TRBD2 (6 bases). This CDR3 is built from 15 residues. The V gene lost 5 bases and the J gene lost 1 base, with 11 bases spanning the gap. Germline-derived CDR1 and CDR2 are SGHTA and FQGTGA. The CDR3 here is CASSMGSGNTGELFF. CDR3 DNA: TGTGCCAGCAGCATGGGTAGCGGGAACACCGGGGAGCTGTTTTTT.

This chain connects TRBV4-2 to TRBJ2-2, with 10 positions matching TRBD2. CDR3 length: 19 amino acids. With V trimmed by 4 bases and J by 0 bases, 11 bases remained unmatched. Germline CDR1 is LGHNA and CDR2 is YNFKEQ. The CDR3 is CASSRGLARTRTNTGELFF. CDR3 DNA: TGTGCCAGCAGCCGGGGACTAGCGCGAACACGGACGAACACCGGGGAGCTGTTTTTT.

The V call is TRBV19, the J call TRBJ2-2; no definite D call. Per the germline V gene, CDR1 is LNHDA and CDR2 is SQIVND (reference sequence). This CDR3 is built from 15 residues. Trimming removed 7 bases from V and 6 bases from J, with 18 bases in between. The CDR3, as DNA: TGTGCCAGTAATACCGGAGACTTCTATCCCGGGGAGCTGTTTTTT. It yields the protein CASNTGDFYPGELFF.

This sequence joins TRBV24-1 and TRBJ2-3, with unresolved D. The V gene's germline CDR1 is KGHDR and CDR2 SFDVKD. The V gene lost 0 bases and the J gene lost 0 bases, with 6 bases spanning the gap. The CDR3 runs to 15 residues. The CDR3 sequence: CATSDLTGSTDTQYF. The CDR3 DNA sequence: TGTGCCACCAGTGATTTGACGGGCAGCACAGATACGCAGTATTTT.

V and J are TRBV28 and TRBJ2-1; 8 bases match TRBD2. This CDR3 region has 15 residues. Germline V gene lookup returns CDR1 MDHEN and CDR2 SYDVKM. With V trimmed by 2 bases and J by 10 bases, 10 bases remained unmatched. The chain's CDR3 is CASSLARRGDREQFF. The CDR3 DNA reads TGTGCCAGCAGTTTAGCTAGGCGGGGGGATCGGGAGCAGTTCTTC.

The CDR3 nucleotides are TGTGCCAGTAGTATCGAGAGTGGTTACAATGAGCAGTTCTTC. Its protein product is CASSIESGYNEQFF. The chain combines TRBV19 with TRBJ2-1; D is uncertain. The CDR3 has 14 amino acids. Germline-derived CDR1 and CDR2 are LNHDA and SQIVND (reference sequence). V was shortened by 3 bases and J by 4 bases, with 10 bases between the two germline ends. Complete variable domain (other parts from reference TRBV19 and TRBJ2-1): DGGITQSPKYLFRKEGQNVTLSCEQNLNHDAMYWYRQDPGQGLRLIYYSQIVNDFQKGDIAEGYSVSREKKESFPLTVTSAQKNPTAFYLCASSIESGYNEQFFGPGTRLTVL.

This clone was seen a handful of times. The rearrangement links TRBV28 to TRBJ2-7; 7 positions agree with TRBD1. V shed 6 bases, J shed 4 bases, and the junction held 9 bases outside the gene matches. CDR3 size: 14 residues. The germline V gene has CDR1 MDHEN and CDR2 SYDVKM. CDR3 bases: TGTGCCAGCAGAGGACAGGCGGAAACGTACGAGCAGTACTTC. Translation: CASRGQAETYEQYF.

The gene calls are TRBV6-5 and TRBJ1-1; 7 bases fit TRBD1. With 7 bases clipped from V and 5 bases from J, the junction kept 10 bases outside the gene matches. The CDR3 spans 14 residues. The germline V gene has CDR1 MNHEY and CDR2 SVGAGI. Written as DNA, the CDR3 is TGTGCCAGCATCACGAACCAGGGGGGGACTGAAGCTTTCTTT. Translated, it gives CASITNQGGTEAFF.

This clone has just a few counts. The junction departs from germline at one end; a sequencing error may be responsible. V is TRBV2 and J is TRBJ2-1; D is ambiguous. This CDR3 has 14 residues. Germline V lookup: CDR1 SNHLY, CDR2 FYNNEI. The CDR3 nucleotides are TGTGCCAGCAGCCCCAGTCGGTTCGAGGTCCTTTTCCTCTTC. It is translated as CASSPSRFEVLFLF.

The V and J genes are TRBV2 and TRBJ1-5; D remains unclear. This CDR3 has 16 amino acids. Trimming stripped 0 bases from V and 7 bases from J, with 16 bases between. Germline V gene lookup returns CDR1 SNHLY and CDR2 FYNNEI. For the CDR3, the DNA is TGTGCCAGCAGTGAAGCACCCACGGTGGGGTACCAGCCCCAGCATTTT. It specifies CASSEAPTVGYQPQHF. Full variable domain (outside the CDR3, taken from reference TRBV2 and TRBJ1-5): EPEVTQTPSHQVTQMGQEVILRCVPISNHLYFYWYRQILGQKVEFLVSFYNNEISEKSEIFDDQFSVERPDGSNFTLKIRSTKLEDSAMYFCASSEAPTVGYQPQHFGDGTRLSIL.

V gene TRBV15 combines with J gene TRBJ2-3, with a possible D match to TRBD2 (5 bases). CDR3 size: 17 residues. V was pared by 3 bases and J by 0 bases, with 16 bases between. CDR1 and CDR2 (germline): LNHNV, YYDKDF (reference sequence). CDR3 nucleotides: TGTGCCACCAGCAGTCCGGGGTATTTCACTAGCACAGATACGCAGTATTTT. This sequence encodes CATSSPGYFTSTDTQYF.

The chain uses TRBV5-1 and TRBJ2-1; a possible D gene is TRBD1 (6 bases). Looked up from germline, CDR1 is SGHRS and CDR2 is YFSETQ. V lost 1 base and J lost 10, with 12 bases in between. This CDR3 contains 13 residues. The CDR3 loop is CASSLYDRSEQFF. The CDR3 DNA reads TGCGCCAGCAGCTTGTACGACAGGTCCGAGCAGTTCTTC.

V usage is TRBV19 and J usage is TRBJ1-1; 7 bases are shared with TRBD1. The CDR3 loop spans 13 amino acids. The germline V gene has CDR1 LNHDA and CDR2 SQIVND (reference sequence). Germline trimming cut 8 bases from V and 7 bases from J; bases unmatched to any gene: 10. This CDR3 reads CASYSRQGGEAFF. As DNA, the CDR3 is TGTGCCAGTTATTCTAGACAGGGAGGTGAAGCTTTCTTT.

This clone came up a few times. This rearrangement joins TRBV7-8 to TRBJ2-1; possibly TRBD1 for D (5 bases). The CDR3 contains 11 residues. In germline, CDR1 is SGHVS, CDR2 FQNEAQ. The V gene lost 8 bases and the J gene lost 4 bases, with 6 bases spanning the gap. The CDR3 DNA sequence: TGTGCCAGCGGACAATACAATGAGCAGTTCTTC. This encodes CASGQYNEQFF.

The genes are TRBV25-1 and TRBJ1-2, with 12 bases aligning to TRBD1. Looked up from germline, CDR1 is MGHDK and CDR2 is SYGVNS. V lost 5 bases and J lost 5; bases outside the gene matches: 15. This CDR3 comprises 18 residues. The CDR3 nucleotides are TGTGCCAGCAGTCCCCAACCGGGACAGGGGGCCTTTGGGTATGGCTACACCTTC. It yields the protein CASSPQPGQGAFGYGYTF.

This chain joins TRBV4-2 and TRBJ2-1; 9 bases are shared with TRBD2. V was pared by 1 base and J by 9 bases, with 13 bases of the junction left unmatched. The CDR3 consists of 17 residues. The germline CDR1 and CDR2 sequences are LGHNA and YNFKEQ. Here the CDR3 DNA reads TGTGCCAGCAGCCAAGGGGGGCGGGAGGGCCACCTATTTGAGCAGTTCTTC. Its protein is CASSQGGREGHLFEQFF.

The chain links TRBV6-5 to TRBJ2-7; 12 bases are a match to TRBD2. Looked up from germline, CDR1 is MNHEY and CDR2 is SVGAGI. The J segment lost 0 bases and the V segment lost 6 bases, leaving 3 bases of the junction unmatched. The CDR3 runs to 15 residues. This CDR3 reads CASRVTSGSSYEQYF. CDR3 DNA sequence: TGTGCCAGCAGGGTGACTAGCGGGAGCTCCTACGAGCAGTACTTC.

This chain joins TRBV6-5 and TRBJ2-1; perhaps TRBD2 as D (5 bases). This CDR3 region has 13 residues. Germline lookup yields CDR1 MNHEY and CDR2 SVGAGI. V gave up 5 bases and J gave up 4 bases, with 9 bases separating them. The CDR3 nucleotides are TGTGCCAGCAGTACCCGGGGATACAATGAGCAGTTCTTC. Protein: CASSTRGYNEQFF.